A single sample gave rise to the 10 T cell receptor beta chains below, sequenced in a study of cytomegalovirus exposure and HLA in healthy donors. PCR employed 60 Vbeta and 13 Jbeta primers. The table came from immunoSEQ multiplex PCR; TCRdb's copy has only in-frame clones and leaves some out. This table has over 200,000 clones, approximately 82% appearing once. The sequenced material came from PBMCs. The receptors come from a woman aged 35 to 49 in good health and CMV-seronegative.

The V gene is TRBV14, the J gene TRBJ1-3; no reliable D call. This CDR3 has 14 amino acids. Looked up from germline, CDR1 is SGHDN and CDR2 is FVKESK. Trimming left V 4 bases short and J 0 bases short, with 7 bases between. CDR3 bases: TGTGCCAGCAGCCTACATATCTCTGGAAACACCATATATTTT. Translating gives CASSLHISGNTIYF.

The gene calls are TRBV5-1 and TRBJ2-3; D is undetermined. The V end was cut by 8 bases, the J end by 6 bases, with 16 bases between. This CDR3 is 13 amino acids long. Looked up from germline, CDR1 is SGHRS and CDR2 is YFSETQ. For the CDR3, the DNA is TGCGCCAGTCACAACGCCGACTCCGATACGCAGTATTTT. Translating gives CASHNADSDTQYF. The variable domain in full, completed from reference TRBV5-1 and TRBJ2-3, reads KAGVTQTPRYLIKTRGQQVTLSCSPISGHRSVSWYQQTPGQGLQFLFEYFSETQRNKGNFPGRFSGRQFSNSRSEMNVSTLELGDSALYLCASHNADSDTQYFGPGTRLTVL.

CDR3: CASSLVAGDYTDTQYF. Written as DNA, the CDR3 is TGCGCCAGCAGCTTGGTGGCAGGGGATTACACAGATACGCAGTATTTT. The chain couples TRBV5-1 to TRBJ2-3; possibly TRBD1 for D (6 bases). The CDR3 length is 16 residues. Germline V gives CDR1 SGHRS, CDR2 YFSETQ. V gave up 0 bases and J gave up 2 bases, with 13 bases separating them.

V gene TRBV7-9 combines with J gene TRBJ2-5, with TRBD2 identical over 10 bases. Trimming removed 5 bases from V and 4 bases from J; junction bases left unmatched: 7. Germline V gene data show CDR1 as SEHNR and CDR2 as FQNEAQ (reference sequence). CDR3 length: 15 residues. Here the CDR3 DNA reads TGTGCCAGCAGCACCCCTAGCGGGGGCGGAGAGACCCAGTACTTC. It specifies CASSTPSGGGETQYF.

V is TRBV18 and J is TRBJ1-5; 11 bases align to TRBD1. The CDR3 length is 15 residues. J lost 7 bases, V lost 2 bases, and 4 bases had no gene match. Germline CDR1 and CDR2: KGHSH and LQKENI. The CDR3 DNA reads TGTGCCAGCTCACCAGGGACAGGGGGAAAACAGCCCCAGCATTTT. Encoded protein: CASSPGTGGKQPQHF.

This chain connects TRBV9 to TRBJ2-1, with 11 bases identical to TRBD1. The ends lost 4 bases at V and 8 bases at J; junction bases unmatched: 8. Germline V gene lookup returns CDR1 SGDLS and CDR2 YYNGEE. The CDR3 is made up of 15 amino acids. In nucleotides, the CDR3 is TGTGCCAGCAGCCGTGCCGGGACAGGGGGTTATGAGCAGTTCTTC. It translates to CASSRAGTGGYEQFF. Looking up the rest from reference TRBV9 and TRBJ2-1 gives the full variable domain: DSGVTQTPKHLITATGQRVTLRCSPRSGDLSVYWYQQSLDQGLQFLIQYYNGEERAKGNILERFSAQQFPDLHSELNLSSLELGDSALYFCASSRAGTGGYEQFFGPGTRLTVL.

The rearrangement joins TRBV7-3 to TRBJ2-3; TRBD2 matches 8 bases. Unmatched junction bases numbered 15, after V lost 1 base and J lost 3 bases. From germline, CDR1 is SGHTA and CDR2 FQGTGA. The CDR3 sequence is 19 residues long. The CDR3 region has the DNA TGTGCCAGCAGCTTAAATTCTTTCGGAACGGGGGGGAAAACAGATACGCAGTATTTT. This codes for CASSLNSFGTGGKTDTQYF.

The V gene is TRBV19, the J gene TRBJ2-3, with 10 positions matching TRBD2. The CDR3 is made up of 15 amino acids. Germline assignment: CDR1 LNHDA and CDR2 SQIVND (reference sequence). The V segment lost 6 bases and the J segment 2 bases; nucleotides outside the gene matches: 5. This chain's CDR3 is CASRRLAGNTDTQYF. The CDR3 coding sequence is TGTGCCAGTAGACGACTAGCGGGCAACACAGATACGCAGTATTTT.

In regard to this clone: At one end the junction does not follow the germline gene, possibly because of a read error. Additional DNA sequences in this sample encode the identical CDR3. This chain links TRBV6-1 with TRBJ1-1; D uncertain. CDR1 and CDR2 (germline): MNHNS, SASEGT. The CDR3 runs to 16 residues. Here the CDR3 reads CASSEALWAGNTEAFF. Here the CDR3 DNA reads TGTGCCAGCAGCGAAGCGCTTTGGGCCGGGAACACTGAAGCTTTCTTT.

The chain couples TRBV5-4 to TRBJ2-7; 11 bases map to TRBD2. This CDR3 has 15 residues. V gave up 4 bases and J gave up 6 bases; unmatched junction bases: 9. Germline assignment: CDR1 SGHNT and CDR2 YYREEE (reference sequence). The CDR3 coding sequence is TGTGCCAGCAGCGTCGGTAGCGGGGGGGCGACCGAGCAGTACTTC. It encodes CASSVGSGGATEQYF.